The present T cell receptor beta chain was sequenced within a study of blood T cell repertoires in COVID-19. In the study overall: There were acute and convalescent COVID-19 samples, and they came from the United States, Italy and Spain.

The CDR3 has 14 amino acids. V gave up 5 bases and J gave up 0 bases, with 10 bases separating them. Germline CDR1 and CDR2: SGHVS and FNYEAQ. Assay: immunoSEQ multiplex PCR; the TCRdb copy retains only in-frame clones and omits some. The sample shows over 130,000 clones, 90% of them seen only once. This chain uses TRBV7-6 with TRBJ1-1; D is perhaps TRBD1 (5 bases). This clonotype was obtained from an elderly woman with acute or convalescent COVID-19. Sample: peripheral blood. The CDR3 here is CASSPGLLNTEAFF. CDR3 coding DNA: TGTGCCAGCAGCCCGGGACTTCTGAACACTGAAGCTTTCTTT. Variable domain in full (rest from reference TRBV7-6 and TRBJ1-1): GAGVSQSPRYKVTKRGQDVALRCDPISGHVSLYWYRQALGQGPEFLTYFNYEAQQDKSGLPNDRFSAERPEGSISTLTIQRTEQRDSAMYRCASSPGLLNTEAFFGQGTRLTVV.